A single sample gave rise to the 3 T cell receptor beta chains below, sequenced in a study of technical replicates of blood from a few donors. Clones were read by immunoSEQ multiplex PCR, and TCRdb kept only the in-frame ones, dropping some. The sample contains tens of thousands of clones, 92% of which appear only once. Sequencing was carried out using T cells isolated from PBMCs. The receptor source for this set is a human donor in good health.

The chain recombines TRBV30 with TRBJ1-3; D is ambiguous. Germline assignment: CDR1 GTSNPN and CDR2 SVGIG (reference sequence). V was pared by 5 bases and J by 4 bases, with 3 bases between. This CDR3 comprises 10 residues. Here the CDR3 DNA reads TGTGCCTGGGGCGGAAACACCATATATTTT. Translation: CAWGGNTIYF.

The V and J genes are TRBV7-2 and TRBJ2-7; possibly TRBD2 for D (6 bases). Trimming left V 2 bases short and J 3 bases short, with 20 bases between. The CDR3 is 17 amino acids. Germline loops: CDR1 SGHTA, CDR2 FQGNSA. For the CDR3, the DNA is TGTGCCAGCAGCTTACTCGGGAGACTGAATGTTTACTACGAGCAGTACTTC. It translates to CASSLLGRLNVYYEQYF.

The chain employs TRBV2 and TRBJ1-1, with a weak D call TRBD1 (5 bases). CDR1 is SNHLY and CDR2 is FYNNEI in the germline V gene. This CDR3 has 17 amino acids. V was clipped by 5 bases and J by 0 bases, with 19 bases between them. This CDR3 is CASSPRNRLLMNTEAFF. The CDR3 DNA is TGTGCCAGCAGTCCCAGGAACAGGTTACTAATGAACACTGAAGCTTTCTTT.